This TCR beta chain was documented in a study of blood T cell repertoires in COVID-19. The CDR3 contains 16 residues. The germline gives CDR1 KGHDR, CDR2 SFDVKD. The V segment lost 6 bases and the J segment 6 bases; nucleotides outside the gene matches: 13. Clones were read by immunoSEQ multiplex PCR, and TCRdb kept only the in-frame ones, dropping some. The sample records 80,000 to 85,000 clones, approximately 80% being singletons. The V call is TRBV24-1, the J call TRBJ2-3, with 8 bases aligning to TRBD2. The sample was peripheral blood. This clonotype was obtained from a human donor in a cohort sampled during active COVID-19. In nucleotides, the CDR3 is TGTGCCACCAGTAACCCGAGGGGCGGGGGGCAGGATACGCAGTATTTT. Encoded protein: CATSNPRGGGQDTQYF.